Listed below are T cell receptor beta chains from one sample, sequenced in a study. TCRdb redid the calling of the RT-PCR reads with MiXCR, one entry per CDR3 protein. The sample comprises about 700,000 distinct CDR3 sequences, about 14% of which are singletons, and roughly 3.6% rests with the top ten. Sequencing input: memory CD4+ T cells from blood. The receptors were gathered from a female donor in good health, serving as a healthy control. Each CDR3 is given with its conserved first and last residue. Each record gives: clone size, V gene, D gene, J gene, CDR3 protein, CDR3 DNA. A D gene is named only where the DNA matches it firmly. Expanded clones are given a class, and other clones once, few, many or no size at all.

clone size: NA
V gene: TRBV12-3/TRBV12-4
D gene: TRBD1
J gene: TRBJ2-7
CDR3 protein: CASSPTTSGGEQYF
CDR3 DNA: TGTGCCAGCAGCCCTACCACCTCAGGGGGCGAGCAGTACTTC

clone size: NA
V gene: TRBV19
D gene: NA
J gene: TRBJ2-3
CDR3 protein: CATQESAGVVTQYF
CDR3 DNA: TGTGCCACCCAGGAGTCGGCCGGGGTGGTGACGCAGTATTTT

clone size: once
V gene: TRBV6-1
D gene: TRBD1
J gene: TRBJ2-7
CDR3 protein: CASSEWDRGSYEQYF
CDR3 DNA: TGTGCCAGCAGTGAATGGGACAGGGGTTCGTACGAGCAGTACTTC

clone size: once
V gene: TRBV12-3/TRBV12-4
D gene: TRBD1
J gene: TRBJ2-1
CDR3 protein: CASSSQQGSEQFF
CDR3 DNA: TGTGCCAGCAGTTCCCAACAGGGGAGTGAGCAGTTCTTC

clone size: few
V gene: TRBV4-3
D gene: TRBD1
J gene: TRBJ2-1
CDR3 protein: CASSPIIRDSQFF
CDR3 DNA: TGCGCCAGCAGCCCGATAATCCGGGACAGCCAGTTCTTC

clone size: NA
V gene: TRBV2
D gene: TRBD2
J gene: TRBJ2-3
CDR3 protein: CASTARTSGTDTQYF
CDR3 DNA: TGTGCCAGCACCGCGCGGACTAGCGGCACAGATACGCAGTATTTT

clone size: many
V gene: TRBV7-2
D gene: NA
J gene: TRBJ2-3
CDR3 protein: CASSLGFADTQYF
CDR3 DNA: TGTGCCAGCAGCTTAGGGTTTGCAGATACGCAGTATTTT

clone size: many
V gene: TRBV29-1
D gene: NA
J gene: TRBJ2-1
CDR3 protein: CSVLAAAYNEQFF
CDR3 DNA: TGCAGCGTGTTAGCGGCTGCCTACAATGAGCAGTTCTTC

clone size: NA
V gene: TRBV12-3/TRBV12-4
D gene: TRBD1
J gene: TRBJ2-2
CDR3 protein: CASSSQGAGVGGTGELFF
CDR3 DNA: TGTGCCAGCAGCTCTCAGGGGGCTGGCGTCGGGGGCACCGGGGAGCTGTTTTTT

clone size: few
V gene: TRBV5-5
D gene: NA
J gene: TRBJ1-2
CDR3 protein: CASSLGYSYLGGYTF
CDR3 DNA: TGTGCCAGCAGCTTGGGGTACTCGTACCTGGGTGGCTACACCTTC

clone size: NA
V gene: TRBV20-1
D gene: TRBD2
J gene: TRBJ2-3
CDR3 protein: CSARRAAAGEYNEQYF
CDR3 DNA: TGCAGTGCTAGAAGGGCGGCAGCGGGGGAGTACAATGAGCAGTATTTT

clone size: few
V gene: TRBV5-6
D gene: TRBD2
J gene: TRBJ2-1
CDR3 protein: CASSGGAGGMNEQFF
CDR3 DNA: TGTGCCAGCAGCGGAGGGGCGGGGGGAATGAATGAGCAGTTCTTC

clone size: NA
V gene: TRBV7-2
D gene: TRBD1
J gene: TRBJ1-4
CDR3 protein: CASSQEGTGNNEKLFF
CDR3 DNA: TGTGCCAGCAGCCAGGAGGGGACAGGGAATAATGAAAAACTGTTTTTT

clone size: NA
V gene: TRBV20-1
D gene: TRBD2
J gene: TRBJ2-3
CDR3 protein: CSARGGSADTQYF
CDR3 DNA: TGCAGTGCTAGAGGCGGGAGCGCAGATACGCAGTATTTT

clone size: many
V gene: TRBV12-3/TRBV12-4
D gene: NA
J gene: TRBJ2-3
CDR3 protein: CASGRGVDTQYF
CDR3 DNA: TGTGCCAGCGGCAGGGGTGTAGATACGCAGTATTTT

clone size: NA
V gene: TRBV4-1
D gene: TRBD2
J gene: TRBJ2-1
CDR3 protein: CASGRAAGGPGVRNEQFF
CDR3 DNA: TGCGCCAGCGGGAGGGCAGCGGGAGGGCCTGGCGTTAGGAATGAGCAGTTCTTC

clone size: many
V gene: TRBV6-2/TRBV6-3
D gene: NA
J gene: TRBJ2-4
CDR3 protein: CASSYSAGRGYF
CDR3 DNA: TGTGCCAGCAGTTACTCTGCCGGTCGGGGGTACTTC

clone size: NA
V gene: TRBV20-1
D gene: TRBD2
J gene: TRBJ2-1
CDR3 protein: CSASPSGSRNEQFF
CDR3 DNA: TGCAGTGCCTCCCCAAGCGGGAGTAGGAATGAGCAGTTCTTC

clone size: many
V gene: TRBV7-6
D gene: NA
J gene: TRBJ2-1
CDR3 protein: CASTTPGPNFPYNEQFF
CDR3 DNA: TGTGCCAGCACGACCCCGGGGCCGAATTTCCCCTACAATGAGCAGTTCTTC

clone size: NA
V gene: TRBV5-6
D gene: TRBD1
J gene: TRBJ1-4
CDR3 protein: CASSSTGEGEKLFF
CDR3 DNA: TGTGCCAGCAGCTCGACAGGGGAAGGTGAAAAACTGTTTTTT

clone size: few
V gene: TRBV14
D gene: NA
J gene: TRBJ1-4
CDR3 protein: CASSQQAGAGEKLFF
CDR3 DNA: TGTGCCAGCAGCCAGCAAGCAGGGGCAGGAGAAAAACTGTTTTTT

clone size: few
V gene: TRBV12-3/TRBV12-4
D gene: TRBD1
J gene: TRBJ1-2
CDR3 protein: CASSSGQARIGYTF
CDR3 DNA: TGTGCCAGCAGTTCCGGACAGGCAAGGATAGGCTACACCTTC

clone size: NA
V gene: TRBV6-5
D gene: NA
J gene: TRBJ2-1
CDR3 protein: CASSRDHYNEQFF
CDR3 DNA: TGTGCCAGCAGCCGGGACCATTACAATGAGCAGTTCTTC

clone size: NA
V gene: TRBV5-1
D gene: NA
J gene: TRBJ2-7
CDR3 protein: CASSLAPGSREQYF
CDR3 DNA: TGCGCCAGCAGCTTGGCTCCCGGTTCTAGAGAGCAGTACTTC

clone size: many
V gene: TRBV10-3
D gene: NA
J gene: TRBJ2-1
CDR3 protein: CAIKLASNEQFF
CDR3 DNA: TGTGCCATCAAGCTAGCTAGCAATGAGCAGTTCTTC

clone size: NA
V gene: TRBV6-2/TRBV6-3
D gene: TRBD1
J gene: TRBJ2-3
CDR3 protein: CASALPGGTDTQYF
CDR3 DNA: TGTGCCAGCGCATTGCCAGGGGGAACAGATACGCAGTATTTT

clone size: many
V gene: TRBV10-3
D gene: TRBD2
J gene: TRBJ2-3
CDR3 protein: CAILAGDGSDTQYF
CDR3 DNA: TGTGCCATCCTAGCGGGAGACGGGTCAGATACGCAGTATTTT

clone size: NA
V gene: TRBV6-6
D gene: NA
J gene: TRBJ1-1
CDR3 protein: CASSPVGGGGTEAFF
CDR3 DNA: TGTGCCAGCAGCCCAGTTGGGGGGGGAGGAACTGAAGCTTTCTTT

clone size: few
V gene: TRBV11-2
D gene: NA
J gene: TRBJ2-3
CDR3 protein: CASSLEAGATDTQYF
CDR3 DNA: TGTGCCAGCAGCTTAGAAGCCGGGGCGACGGATACGCAGTATTTT